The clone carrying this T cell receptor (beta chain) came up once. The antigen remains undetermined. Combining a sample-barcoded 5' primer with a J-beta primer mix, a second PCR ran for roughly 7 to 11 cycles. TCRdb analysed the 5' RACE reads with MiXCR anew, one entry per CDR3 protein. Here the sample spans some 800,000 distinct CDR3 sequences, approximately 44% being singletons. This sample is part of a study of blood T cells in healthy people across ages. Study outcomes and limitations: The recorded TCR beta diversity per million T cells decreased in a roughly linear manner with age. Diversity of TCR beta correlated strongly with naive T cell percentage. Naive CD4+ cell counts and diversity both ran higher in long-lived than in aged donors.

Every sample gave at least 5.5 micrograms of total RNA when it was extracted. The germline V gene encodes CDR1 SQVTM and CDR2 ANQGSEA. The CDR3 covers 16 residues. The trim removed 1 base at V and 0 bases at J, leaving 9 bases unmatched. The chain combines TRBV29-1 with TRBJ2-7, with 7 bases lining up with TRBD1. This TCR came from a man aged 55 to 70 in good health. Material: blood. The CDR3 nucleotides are TGCAGCGTTGAAGTTCGGTCCGACAGGGACTCCTACGAGCAGTACTTC. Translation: CSVEVRSDRDSYEQYF.